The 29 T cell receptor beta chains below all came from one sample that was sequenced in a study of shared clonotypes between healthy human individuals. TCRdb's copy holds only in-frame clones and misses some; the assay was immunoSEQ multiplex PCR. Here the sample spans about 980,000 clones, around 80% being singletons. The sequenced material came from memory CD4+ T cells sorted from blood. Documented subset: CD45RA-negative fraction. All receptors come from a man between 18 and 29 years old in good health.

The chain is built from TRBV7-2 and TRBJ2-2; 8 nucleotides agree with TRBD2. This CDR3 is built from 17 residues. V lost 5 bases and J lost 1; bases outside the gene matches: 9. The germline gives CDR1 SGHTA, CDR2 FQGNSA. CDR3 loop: CASSPTSARMNTGELFF. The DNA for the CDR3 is TGTGCCAGCAGCCCGACTAGCGCTCGAATGAACACCGGGGAGCTGTTTTTT.

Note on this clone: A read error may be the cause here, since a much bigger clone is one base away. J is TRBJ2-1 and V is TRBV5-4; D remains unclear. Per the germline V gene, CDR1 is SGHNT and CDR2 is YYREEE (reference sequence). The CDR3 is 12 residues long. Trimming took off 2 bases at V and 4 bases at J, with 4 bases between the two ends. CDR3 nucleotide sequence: TGTGCCAGCAGCTTCCAGTACAATGAGCAGTTCTTC. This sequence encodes CASSFQYNEQFF. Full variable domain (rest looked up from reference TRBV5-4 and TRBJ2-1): ETGVTQSPTHLIKTRGQQVTLRCSSQSGHNTVSWYQQALGQGPQFIFQYYREEENGRGNFPPRFSGLQFPNYSSELNVNALELDDSALYLCASSFQYNEQFFGPGTRLTVL.

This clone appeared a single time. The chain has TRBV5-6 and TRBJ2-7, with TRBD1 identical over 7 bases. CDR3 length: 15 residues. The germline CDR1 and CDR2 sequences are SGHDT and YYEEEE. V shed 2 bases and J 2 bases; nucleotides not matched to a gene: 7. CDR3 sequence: CASSFWGTGAYEQYF. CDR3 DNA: TGTGCCAGCAGCTTTTGGGGCACAGGGGCCTACGAGCAGTACTTC.

The CDR3 region is CASSLRDRGDGYTF. In DNA, the CDR3 is TGTGCCAGCAGTTTAAGGGACAGGGGGGATGGCTACACCTTC. The chain has TRBV28 and TRBJ1-2, with TRBD1 matching 11 bases. Germline V gene data show CDR1 as MDHEN and CDR2 as SYDVKM. Trimming cost V 2 bases and J 6 bases; bases outside gene matches: 2. The CDR3 runs to 14 residues.

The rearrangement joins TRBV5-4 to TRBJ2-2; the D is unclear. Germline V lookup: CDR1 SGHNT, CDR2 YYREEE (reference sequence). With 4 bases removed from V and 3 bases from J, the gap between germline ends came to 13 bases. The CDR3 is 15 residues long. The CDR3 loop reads CASSPSGVDTGELFF. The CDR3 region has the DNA TGTGCCAGCAGCCCCTCAGGAGTGGACACCGGGGAGCTGTTTTTT.

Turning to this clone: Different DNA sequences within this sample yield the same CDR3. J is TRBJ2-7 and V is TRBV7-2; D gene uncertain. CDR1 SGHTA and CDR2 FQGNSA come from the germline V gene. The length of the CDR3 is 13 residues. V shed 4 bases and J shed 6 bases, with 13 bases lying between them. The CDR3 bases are TGTGCCAGCAGCTCGGCTAGATTAGGCGAGCAGTACTTC. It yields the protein CASSSARLGEQYF.

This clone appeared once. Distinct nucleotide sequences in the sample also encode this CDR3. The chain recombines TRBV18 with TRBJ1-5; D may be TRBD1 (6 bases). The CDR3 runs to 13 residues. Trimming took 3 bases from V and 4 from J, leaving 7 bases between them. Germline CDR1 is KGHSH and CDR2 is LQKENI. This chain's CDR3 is CASSPQGNQPQHF. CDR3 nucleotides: TGTGCCAGCTCACCGCAGGGGAATCAGCCCCAGCATTTT.

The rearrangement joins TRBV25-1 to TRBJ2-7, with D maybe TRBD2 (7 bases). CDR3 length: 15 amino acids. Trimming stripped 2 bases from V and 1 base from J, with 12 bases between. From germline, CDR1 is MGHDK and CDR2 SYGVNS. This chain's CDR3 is CASSEPGGASYEQYF. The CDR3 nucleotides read TGTGCCAGCAGTGAACCGGGGGGCGCTTCCTACGAGCAGTACTTC.

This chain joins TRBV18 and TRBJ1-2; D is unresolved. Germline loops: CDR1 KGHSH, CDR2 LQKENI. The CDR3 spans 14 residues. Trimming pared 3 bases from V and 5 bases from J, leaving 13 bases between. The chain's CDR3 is CASSPVWDTYGYTF. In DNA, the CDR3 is TGTGCCAGCTCACCTGTCTGGGATACGTATGGCTACACCTTC.

CDR3 in amino acids: CASSRDRDNEQFF. CDR3 nucleotide sequence: TGTGCCAGCTCACGTGACAGAGACAATGAGCAGTTCTTC. The chain employs TRBV18 and TRBJ2-1; a weak D match, TRBD1 (5 bases). Germline V gene lookup returns CDR1 KGHSH and CDR2 LQKENI. Trimming took 4 bases from V and 5 from J, leaving 9 bases between them. This CDR3 spans 13 amino acids. Variable domain in full (rest from reference TRBV18 and TRBJ2-1): NAGVMQNPRHLVRRRGQEARLRCSPMKGHSHVYWYRQLPEEGLKFMVYLQKENIIDESGMPKERFSAEFPKEGPSILRIQQVVRGDSAAYFCASSRDRDNEQFFGPGTRLTVL.

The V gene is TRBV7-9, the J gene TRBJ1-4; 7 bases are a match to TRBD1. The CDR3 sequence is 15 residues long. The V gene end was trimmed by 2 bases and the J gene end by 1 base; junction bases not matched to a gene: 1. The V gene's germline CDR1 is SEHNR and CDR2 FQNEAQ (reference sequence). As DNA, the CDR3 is TGTGCCAGCAGCTTACAGGGGGGAACTAATGAAAAACTGTTTTTT. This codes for CASSLQGGTNEKLFF.

CDR3 nucleotides: TGTGCCAGCAGCGTAGGTGCGGGGGGGCCGTACAATGAGCAGTTCTTC. Residues: CASSVGAGGPYNEQFF. The genes are TRBV9 and TRBJ2-1, with 9 bases aligning to TRBD2. CDR3 length equals 16 residues. V was clipped by 0 bases and J by 4 bases; unmatched bases: 5. Germline V gene lookup returns CDR1 SGDLS and CDR2 YYNGEE.

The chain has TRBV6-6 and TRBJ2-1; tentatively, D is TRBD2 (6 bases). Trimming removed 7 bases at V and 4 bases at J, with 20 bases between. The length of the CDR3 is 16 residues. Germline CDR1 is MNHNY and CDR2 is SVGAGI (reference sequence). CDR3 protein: CASTLRAGGRYNEQFF. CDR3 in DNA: TGTGCCAGCACCTTACGCGCCGGGGGTAGGTACAATGAGCAGTTCTTC.

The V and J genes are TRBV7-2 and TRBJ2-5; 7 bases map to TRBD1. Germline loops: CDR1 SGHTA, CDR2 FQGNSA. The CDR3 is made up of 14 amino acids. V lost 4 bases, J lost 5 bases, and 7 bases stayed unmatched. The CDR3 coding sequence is TGTGCCAGCAGCTCCGGACAGGTTGGGGAGACCCAGTACTTC. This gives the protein CASSSGQVGETQYF.

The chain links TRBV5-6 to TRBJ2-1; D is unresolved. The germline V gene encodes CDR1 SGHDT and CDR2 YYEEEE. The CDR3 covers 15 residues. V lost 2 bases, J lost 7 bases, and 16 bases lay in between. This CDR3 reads CASSFGSKGQNEQFF. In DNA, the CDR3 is TGTGCCAGCAGCTTCGGCAGCAAGGGCCAAAATGAGCAGTTCTTC. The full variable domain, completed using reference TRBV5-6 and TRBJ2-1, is DAGVTQSPTHLIKTRGQQVTLRCSPKSGHDTVSWYQQALGQGPQFIFQYYEEEERQRGNFPDRFSGHQFPNYSSELNVNALLLGDSALYLCASSFGSKGQNEQFFGPGTRLTVL.

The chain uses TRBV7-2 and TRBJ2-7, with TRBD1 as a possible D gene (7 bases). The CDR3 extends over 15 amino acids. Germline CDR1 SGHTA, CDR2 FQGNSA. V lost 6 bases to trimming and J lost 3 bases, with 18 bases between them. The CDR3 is CASSQGGLTGYEQYF. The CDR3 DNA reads TGTGCCAGCAGTCAGGGGGGCCTAACCGGCTACGAGCAGTACTTC.

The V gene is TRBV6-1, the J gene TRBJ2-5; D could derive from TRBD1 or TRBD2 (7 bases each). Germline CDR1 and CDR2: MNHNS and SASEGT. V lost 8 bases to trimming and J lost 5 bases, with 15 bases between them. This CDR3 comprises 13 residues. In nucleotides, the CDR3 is TGTGCCAGCGCAAGGGAGGGGGCGGAGACCCAGTACTTC. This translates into CASAREGAETQYF.

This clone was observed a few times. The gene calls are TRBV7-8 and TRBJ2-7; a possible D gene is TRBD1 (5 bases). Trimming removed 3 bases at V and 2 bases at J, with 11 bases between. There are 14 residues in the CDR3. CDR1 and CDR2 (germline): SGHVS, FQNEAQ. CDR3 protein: CASSLGPSAYEQYF. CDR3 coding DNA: TGTGCCAGCAGCTTGGGGCCCTCCGCCTACGAGCAGTACTTC.

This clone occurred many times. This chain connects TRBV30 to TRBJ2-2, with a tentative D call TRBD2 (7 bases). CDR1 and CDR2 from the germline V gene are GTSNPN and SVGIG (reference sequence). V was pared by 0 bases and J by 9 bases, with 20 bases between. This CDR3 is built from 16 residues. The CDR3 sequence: CAWSVGRGRVARELFF. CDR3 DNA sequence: TGTGCCTGGAGTGTGGGGAGGGGGAGAGTCGCTAGGGAGCTGTTTTTT. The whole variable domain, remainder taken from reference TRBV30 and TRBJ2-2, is SQTIHQWPATLVQPVGSPLSLECTVEGTSNPNLYWYRQAAGRGLQLLFYSVGIGQISSEVPQNLSASRPQDRQFILSSKKLLLSDSGFYLCAWSVGRGRVARELFFGEGSRLTVL.

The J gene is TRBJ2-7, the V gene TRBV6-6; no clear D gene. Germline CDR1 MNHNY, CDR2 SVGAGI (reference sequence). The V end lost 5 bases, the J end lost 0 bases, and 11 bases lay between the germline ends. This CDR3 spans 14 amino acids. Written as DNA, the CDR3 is TGTGCCAGCAGTACCCCAGGCCACTCCTACGAGCAGTACTTC. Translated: CASSTPGHSYEQYF.

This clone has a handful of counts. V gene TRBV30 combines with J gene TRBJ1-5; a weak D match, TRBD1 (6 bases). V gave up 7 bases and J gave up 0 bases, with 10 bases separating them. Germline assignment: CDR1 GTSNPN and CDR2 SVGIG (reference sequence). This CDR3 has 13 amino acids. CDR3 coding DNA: TGTGCCTTAGGGGGGGTTAGCAATCAGCCCCAGCATTTT. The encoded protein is CALGGVSNQPQHF.

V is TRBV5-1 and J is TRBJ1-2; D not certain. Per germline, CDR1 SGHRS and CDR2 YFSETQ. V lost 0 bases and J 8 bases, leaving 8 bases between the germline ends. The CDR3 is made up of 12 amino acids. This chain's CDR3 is CASSLEGRGYTF. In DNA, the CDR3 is TGCGCCAGCAGCTTGGAAGGGCGCGGCTACACCTTC.

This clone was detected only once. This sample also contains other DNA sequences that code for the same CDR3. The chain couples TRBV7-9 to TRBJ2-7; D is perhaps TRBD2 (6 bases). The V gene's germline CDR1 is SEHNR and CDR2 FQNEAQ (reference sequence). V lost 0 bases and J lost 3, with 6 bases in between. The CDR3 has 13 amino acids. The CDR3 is CASSLAGSYEQYF. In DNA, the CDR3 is TGTGCCAGCAGCTTAGCCGGGAGCTACGAGCAGTACTTC.

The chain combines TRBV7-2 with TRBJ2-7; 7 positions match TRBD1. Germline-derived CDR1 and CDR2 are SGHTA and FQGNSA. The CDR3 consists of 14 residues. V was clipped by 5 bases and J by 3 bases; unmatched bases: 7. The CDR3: CASSPQGVGYEQYF. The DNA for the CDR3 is TGTGCCAGCAGCCCTCAGGGGGTTGGCTACGAGCAGTACTTC.

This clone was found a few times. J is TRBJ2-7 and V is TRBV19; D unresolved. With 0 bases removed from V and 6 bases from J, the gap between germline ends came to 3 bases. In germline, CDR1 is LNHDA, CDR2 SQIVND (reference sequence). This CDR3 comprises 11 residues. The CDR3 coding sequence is TGTGCCAGTAGTATAGAACGCGAGCAGTACTTC. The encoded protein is CASSIEREQYF.

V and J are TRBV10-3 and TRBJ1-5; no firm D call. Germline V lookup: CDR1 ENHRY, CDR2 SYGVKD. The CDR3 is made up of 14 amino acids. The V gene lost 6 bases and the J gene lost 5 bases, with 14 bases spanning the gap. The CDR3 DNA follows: TGTGCCATCAGCCCGGACGGGATGGATCAGCCCCAGCATTTT. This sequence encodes CAISPDGMDQPQHF.

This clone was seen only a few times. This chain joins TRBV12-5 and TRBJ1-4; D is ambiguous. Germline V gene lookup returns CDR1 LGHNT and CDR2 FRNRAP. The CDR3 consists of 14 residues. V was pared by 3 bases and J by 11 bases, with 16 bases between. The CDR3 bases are TGTGCTAGTGGTTTCGACGGGCCGGTTGAGAAACTGTTTTTT. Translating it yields CASGFDGPVEKLFF.

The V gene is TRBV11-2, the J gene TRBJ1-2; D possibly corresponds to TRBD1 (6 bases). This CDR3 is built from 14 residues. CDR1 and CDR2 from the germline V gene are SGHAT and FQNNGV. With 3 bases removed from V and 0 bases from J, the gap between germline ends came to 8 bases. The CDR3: CASSFGQSNYGYTF. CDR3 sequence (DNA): TGTGCCAGCAGCTTTGGACAGTCTAACTATGGCTACACCTTC.

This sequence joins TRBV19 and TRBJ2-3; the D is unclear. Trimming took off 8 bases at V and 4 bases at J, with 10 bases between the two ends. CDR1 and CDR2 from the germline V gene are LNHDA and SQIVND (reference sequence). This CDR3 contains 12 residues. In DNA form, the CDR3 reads TGTGCCAGTCGTAATAGGTCAGATACGCAGTATTTT. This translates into CASRNRSDTQYF. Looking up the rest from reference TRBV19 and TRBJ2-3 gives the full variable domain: DGGITQSPKYLFRKEGQNVTLSCEQNLNHDAMYWYRQDPGQGLRLIYYSQIVNDFQKGDIAEGYSVSREKKESFPLTVTSAQKNPTAFYLCASRNRSDTQYFGPGTRLTVL.